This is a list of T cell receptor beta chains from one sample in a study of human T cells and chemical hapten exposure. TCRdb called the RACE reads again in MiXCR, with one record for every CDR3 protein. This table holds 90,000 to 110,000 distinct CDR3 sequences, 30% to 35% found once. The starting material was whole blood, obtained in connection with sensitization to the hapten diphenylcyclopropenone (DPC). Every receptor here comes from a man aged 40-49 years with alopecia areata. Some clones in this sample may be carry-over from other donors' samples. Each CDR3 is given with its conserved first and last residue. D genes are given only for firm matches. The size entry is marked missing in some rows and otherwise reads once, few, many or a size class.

CDR3aa: CASSLGQGISPLHF
CDR3nt: TGCGCCAGCAGCCTGGGACAGGGGATTTCACCCCTCCACTTT
d_gene: TRBD1
j_gene: TRBJ1-6
abundance: few
len: 14
v_gene: TRBV4-3

CDR3aa: CATSRDLREDESGRALAKNIQYF
CDR3nt: TGTGCCACCAGCAGAGACCTGCGAGAAGATGAGAGCGGGAGGGCCTTGGCCAAAAACATTCAGTACTTC
d_gene: TRBD2
j_gene: TRBJ2-4
abundance: NA
len: 23
v_gene: TRBV15

CDR3aa: CASSLSIAGVNSPLHF
CDR3nt: TGTGCCAGCAGTTTATCGATTGCAGGGGTGAATTCACCCCTCCACTTT
d_gene: NA
j_gene: TRBJ1-6
abundance: once
len: 16
v_gene: TRBV27

CDR3aa: CASSLAGTGFYEQYF
CDR3nt: TGTGCCAGCAGCTTAGCAGGGACAGGGTTCTACGAGCAGTACTTC
d_gene: TRBD1
j_gene: TRBJ2-7
abundance: NA
len: 15
v_gene: TRBV7-2

CDR3aa: CASSPYGILTQYF
CDR3nt: TGTGCCAGCAGTCCCTATGGAATCCTCACGCAGTATTTT
d_gene: NA
j_gene: TRBJ2-3
abundance: few
len: 13
v_gene: TRBV6-5

CDR3aa: CASSLEGLLAGGGELFF
CDR3nt: TGTGCCAGCAGCTTAGAGGGCCTACTAGCGGGCGGCGGGGAGCTGTTTTTT
d_gene: TRBD2
j_gene: TRBJ2-2
abundance: few
len: 17
v_gene: TRBV7-9

CDR3aa: CASSPPAYEQYF
CDR3nt: TGTGCCAGCAGTCCCCCAGCCTACGAGCAGTACTTC
d_gene: NA
j_gene: TRBJ2-7
abundance: NA
len: 12
v_gene: TRBV28

CDR3aa: CAIAWTSSETQYF
CDR3nt: TGTGCCATCGCTTGGACTAGCTCAGAGACCCAGTACTTC
d_gene: TRBD2
j_gene: TRBJ2-5
abundance: NA
len: 13
v_gene: TRBV10-3

CDR3aa: CASSLVGGRSTDTQYF
CDR3nt: TGTGCCAGCAGCTTGGTTGGTGGACGGAGCACAGATACGCAGTATTTT
d_gene: NA
j_gene: TRBJ2-3
abundance: NA
len: 16
v_gene: TRBV5-6

CDR3aa: CASSLMVTDTQYF
CDR3nt: TGTGCCAGCAGCCTCATGGTCACAGATACGCAGTATTTT
d_gene: NA
j_gene: TRBJ2-3
abundance: few
len: 13
v_gene: TRBV9

CDR3aa: CASSPGGGEAFF
CDR3nt: TGTGCCAGCTCACCCGGGGGGGGTGAAGCTTTCTTT
d_gene: NA
j_gene: TRBJ1-1
abundance: few
len: 12
v_gene: TRBV18

CDR3aa: CASSHRNRGGTEAFF
CDR3nt: TGTGCCAGCAGCCATCGAAACAGGGGAGGCACTGAAGCTTTCTTT
d_gene: TRBD1
j_gene: TRBJ1-1
abundance: NA
len: 15
v_gene: TRBV7-8

CDR3aa: CASIRQNTGELFF
CDR3nt: TGTGCCAGCATCAGACAGAACACCGGGGAGCTGTTTTTT
d_gene: NA
j_gene: TRBJ2-2
abundance: NA
len: 13
v_gene: TRBV3-1

CDR3aa: CASSGKTGGGETQYF
CDR3nt: TGTGCCAGCAGTGGGAAGACAGGGGGCGGAGAGACCCAGTACTTC
d_gene: TRBD1
j_gene: TRBJ2-5
abundance: NA
len: 15
v_gene: TRBV6-2/TRBV6-3

CDR3aa: CASSLYGRTEAFF
CDR3nt: TGTGCCAGCAGCTTGTATGGAAGGACTGAAGCTTTCTTT
d_gene: NA
j_gene: TRBJ1-1
abundance: few
len: 13
v_gene: TRBV5-6

CDR3aa: CASSPRGEGEKLFF
CDR3nt: TGTGCCAGCTCACCAAGAGGAGAAGGTGAAAAACTGTTTTTT
d_gene: NA
j_gene: TRBJ1-4
abundance: once
len: 14
v_gene: TRBV18

CDR3aa: CASSYPAGAFF
CDR3nt: TGTGCCAGCAGTTACCCGGCAGGAGCTTTCTTT
d_gene: NA
j_gene: TRBJ1-1
abundance: many
len: 11
v_gene: TRBV6-6

CDR3aa: CANWSGERREAFF
CDR3nt: TGTGCCAACTGGTCAGGTGAACGGAGAGAGGCTTTCTTT
d_gene: NA
j_gene: TRBJ1-1
abundance: NA
len: 13
v_gene: TRBV28

CDR3aa: CASSVGTGGSPLHF
CDR3nt: TGTGCCAGCAGCGTAGGGACAGGGGGATCACCCCTCCACTTT
d_gene: TRBD1
j_gene: TRBJ1-6
abundance: NA
len: 14
v_gene: TRBV9

CDR3aa: CSVVGGVTDTQYF
CDR3nt: TGCAGCGTTGTGGGCGGGGTCACAGATACGCAGTATTTT
d_gene: NA
j_gene: TRBJ2-3
abundance: once
len: 13
v_gene: TRBV29-1

CDR3aa: CASSSMALQASAKNIQYF
CDR3nt: TGTGCCAGCAGCTCTATGGCCCTCCAGGCTAGTGCCAAAAACATTCAGTACTTC
d_gene: NA
j_gene: TRBJ2-4
abundance: NA
len: 18
v_gene: TRBV7-6

CDR3aa: CASSYGREQDYGYTF
CDR3nt: TGTGCCAGCAGTTACGGAAGGGAACAGGACTATGGCTACACCTTC
d_gene: NA
j_gene: TRBJ1-2
abundance: NA
len: 15
v_gene: TRBV6-5

CDR3aa: CASSIYLAGVYNEQFF
CDR3nt: TGTGCCAGTAGTATTTATCTAGCGGGAGTTTACAATGAGCAGTTCTTC
d_gene: TRBD2
j_gene: TRBJ2-1
abundance: NA
len: 16
v_gene: TRBV19

CDR3aa: CASSLVGDSMYEQFF
CDR3nt: TGTGCCAGCAGTTTAGTTGGGGACTCCATGTATGAGCAGTTCTTC
d_gene: NA
j_gene: TRBJ2-1
abundance: few
len: 15
v_gene: TRBV12-3/TRBV12-4

CDR3aa: CASSPNITYGSSYNEQFF
CDR3nt: TGTGCCAGCTCACCGAATATAACGTATGGAAGCTCCTACAATGAGCAGTTCTTC
d_gene: NA
j_gene: TRBJ2-1
abundance: NA
len: 18
v_gene: TRBV18

CDR3aa: CASSLSRSYEQYF
CDR3nt: TGTGCCAGCAGTTTGAGCAGGTCCTACGAGCAGTACTTC
d_gene: NA
j_gene: TRBJ2-7
abundance: few
len: 13
v_gene: TRBV27

CDR3aa: CSARLAKNIQYF
CDR3nt: TGCAGTGCTAGGTTAGCCAAAAACATTCAGTACTTC
d_gene: NA
j_gene: TRBJ2-4
abundance: NA
len: 12
v_gene: TRBV20-1

CDR3aa: CAISESGRGDEQFF
CDR3nt: TGTGCCATCAGTGAGTCAGGCAGGGGCGATGAGCAGTTCTTC
d_gene: NA
j_gene: TRBJ2-1
abundance: few
len: 14
v_gene: TRBV10-3

CDR3aa: CASSYDSGTYNSPLHF
CDR3nt: TGTGCCAGCAGTTACGACAGCGGCACCTATAATTCACCCCTCCACTTT
d_gene: NA
j_gene: TRBJ1-6
abundance: NA
len: 16
v_gene: TRBV6-5

CDR3aa: CASSLSPDRFLSYEQYF
CDR3nt: TGTGCCAGCAGTTTATCCCCGGACAGGTTCCTCTCCTACGAGCAGTACTTC
d_gene: TRBD1
j_gene: TRBJ2-7
abundance: NA
len: 17
v_gene: TRBV28

CDR3aa: CASSPNRGTGYGYTF
CDR3nt: TGTGCCAGCTCACCAAACAGGGGGACTGGCTATGGCTACACCTTC
d_gene: TRBD1
j_gene: TRBJ1-2
abundance: NA
len: 15
v_gene: TRBV18

CDR3aa: CASSGGWQSPLHF
CDR3nt: TGTGCCAGCAGTGGGGGTTGGCAATCACCCCTCCACTTT
d_gene: NA
j_gene: TRBJ1-6
abundance: NA
len: 13
v_gene: TRBV27

CDR3aa: CASSQVAGMGTDTQYF
CDR3nt: TGTGCCAGCAGCCAAGTAGCGGGAATGGGCACAGATACGCAGTATTTT
d_gene: TRBD2
j_gene: TRBJ2-3
abundance: NA
len: 16
v_gene: TRBV3-1

CDR3aa: CASSPWTGKRSPLHF
CDR3nt: TGTGCCAGCAGCCCGTGGACAGGGAAACGTTCACCCCTCCACTTT
d_gene: TRBD1
j_gene: TRBJ1-6
abundance: few
len: 15
v_gene: TRBV9

CDR3aa: CASSSPDSVPIDFNEQFF
CDR3nt: TGTGCCAGCAGCTCCCCGGACAGTGTGCCCATCGATTTCAATGAGCAGTTCTTC
d_gene: NA
j_gene: TRBJ2-1
abundance: NA
len: 18
v_gene: TRBV11-3

CDR3aa: CATGVGLGRNGQFF
CDR3nt: TGTGCCACCGGTGTAGGACTAGGACGGAATGGGCAGTTCTTC
d_gene: TRBD2
j_gene: TRBJ2-1
abundance: NA
len: 14
v_gene: TRBV11-1

CDR3aa: CSVYLDRGYGYTF
CDR3nt: TGCAGCGTTTACCTTGACAGGGGGTATGGCTACACCTTC
d_gene: TRBD1
j_gene: TRBJ1-2
abundance: NA
len: 13
v_gene: TRBV29-1

CDR3aa: CAISEKGTADTQYF
CDR3nt: TGTGCCATCAGTGAAAAAGGGACGGCAGATACGCAGTATTTT
d_gene: NA
j_gene: TRBJ2-3
abundance: NA
len: 14
v_gene: TRBV10-3

CDR3aa: CASSLSLVTSGRQDTQYF
CDR3nt: TGTGCCAGCAGTTTATCCCTGGTAACTAGCGGGAGACAAGATACGCAGTATTTT
d_gene: TRBD2
j_gene: TRBJ2-3
abundance: NA
len: 18
v_gene: TRBV27

CDR3aa: CAIAGEADTQYF
CDR3nt: TGTGCCATTGCGGGAGAGGCAGATACGCAGTATTTT
d_gene: TRBD2
j_gene: TRBJ2-3
abundance: few
len: 12
v_gene: TRBV10-3

CDR3aa: CASSAHKGSDTQYF
CDR3nt: TGTGCCAGCAGCGCCCATAAGGGGTCAGATACGCAGTATTTT
d_gene: NA
j_gene: TRBJ2-3
abundance: NA
len: 14
v_gene: TRBV7-6

CDR3aa: CASRGTSGGLVDEQYF
CDR3nt: TGTGCCAGCAGGGGGACTAGCGGGGGCCTGGTGGACGAGCAGTACTTC
d_gene: TRBD2
j_gene: TRBJ2-7
abundance: few
len: 16
v_gene: TRBV7-2

CDR3aa: CASSLGGRGDTQYF
CDR3nt: TGTGCCAGCAGCTTAGGCGGGAGAGGAGATACGCAGTATTTT
d_gene: TRBD2
j_gene: TRBJ2-3
abundance: few
len: 14
v_gene: TRBV7-2

CDR3aa: CASSLNRLAVYQETQYF
CDR3nt: TGTGCCAGCAGCTTAAATCGACTAGCGGTGTACCAAGAGACCCAGTACTTC
d_gene: TRBD2
j_gene: TRBJ2-5
abundance: NA
len: 17
v_gene: TRBV7-9

CDR3aa: CASRVFSYEQYF
CDR3nt: TGTGCCAGCAGGGTATTCTCCTACGAGCAGTACTTC
d_gene: NA
j_gene: TRBJ2-7
abundance: NA
len: 12
v_gene: TRBV2

CDR3aa: CASSQASGPGAAFF
CDR3nt: TGCGCCAGCAGCCAAGCTAGCGGGCCTGGGGCGGCTTTCTTT
d_gene: NA
j_gene: TRBJ1-1
abundance: few
len: 14
v_gene: TRBV4-3

CDR3aa: CAISEPTGGQISGYTF
CDR3nt: TGTGCCATCAGTGAGCCAACAGGGGGGCAAATTTCTGGCTACACCTTC
d_gene: TRBD1
j_gene: TRBJ1-2
abundance: few
len: 16
v_gene: TRBV10-3

CDR3aa: CASRLQGVYGYTF
CDR3nt: TGTGCCAGCAGGCTACAGGGGGTCTATGGCTACACCTTC
d_gene: TRBD1
j_gene: TRBJ1-2
abundance: NA
len: 13
v_gene: TRBV12-3/TRBV12-4

CDR3aa: CASSPRDRGRRTQYF
CDR3nt: TGTGCCAGCAGCCCCCGGGACAGGGGGCGGAGGACGCAGTATTTT
d_gene: TRBD1
j_gene: TRBJ2-3
abundance: NA
len: 15
v_gene: TRBV7-2

CDR3aa: CASSLRLSPYTDTQYF
CDR3nt: TGTGCCAGCAGCTTAAGGCTGAGCCCTTACACAGATACGCAGTATTTT
d_gene: NA
j_gene: TRBJ2-3
abundance: NA
len: 16
v_gene: TRBV7-2

CDR3aa: CATVSDTDTQYF
CDR3nt: TGTGCCACCGTATCCGACACGGATACGCAGTATTTT
d_gene: NA
j_gene: TRBJ2-3
abundance: NA
len: 12
v_gene: TRBV10-3

CDR3aa: CASSGVGREQYF
CDR3nt: TGTGCCAGCTCGGGAGTTGGACGCGAGCAGTACTTC
d_gene: NA
j_gene: TRBJ2-7
abundance: NA
len: 12
v_gene: TRBV9

CDR3aa: CASSPRQGKNTEAFF
CDR3nt: TGTGCCAGCAGCCCGCGACAGGGGAAGAACACTGAAGCTTTCTTT
d_gene: TRBD1
j_gene: TRBJ1-1
abundance: few
len: 15
v_gene: TRBV12-3/TRBV12-4

CDR3aa: CASSAGTGGYNEQFF
CDR3nt: TGTGCCAGCAGCGCCGGGACAGGGGGGTACAATGAGCAGTTCTTC
d_gene: TRBD1
j_gene: TRBJ2-1
abundance: NA
len: 15
v_gene: TRBV6-1

CDR3aa: CSVTGGAAGNTDTQYF
CDR3nt: TGCAGCGTTACTGGGGGAGCAGCGGGAAACACAGATACGCAGTATTTT
d_gene: TRBD2
j_gene: TRBJ2-3
abundance: few
len: 16
v_gene: TRBV29-1

CDR3aa: CASSLRGAGTEAFF
CDR3nt: TGCGCCAGCAGCTTGCGGGGCGCGGGAACTGAAGCTTTCTTT
d_gene: NA
j_gene: TRBJ1-1
abundance: few
len: 14
v_gene: TRBV5-1

CDR3aa: CASNGARTDTQYF
CDR3nt: TGTGCCAGTAATGGGGCAAGGACAGATACGCAGTATTTT
d_gene: NA
j_gene: TRBJ2-3
abundance: NA
len: 13
v_gene: TRBV19

CDR3aa: CASSLGGAGNTIYF
CDR3nt: TGTGCCAGCAGTTTAGGGGGAGCGGGAAACACCATATATTTT
d_gene: NA
j_gene: TRBJ1-3
abundance: NA
len: 14
v_gene: TRBV28

CDR3aa: CASSLAGRGYVNEQFF
CDR3nt: TGTGCCAGCAGCTTAGCAGGTCGGGGGTACGTGAATGAGCAGTTCTTC
d_gene: NA
j_gene: TRBJ2-1
abundance: NA
len: 16
v_gene: TRBV7-9

CDR3aa: CASSQDELAGGPFRETQYF
CDR3nt: TGTGCCAGCAGCCAAGATGAACTAGCGGGAGGGCCATTTCGAGAGACCCAGTACTTC
d_gene: TRBD2
j_gene: TRBJ2-5
abundance: NA
len: 19
v_gene: TRBV14